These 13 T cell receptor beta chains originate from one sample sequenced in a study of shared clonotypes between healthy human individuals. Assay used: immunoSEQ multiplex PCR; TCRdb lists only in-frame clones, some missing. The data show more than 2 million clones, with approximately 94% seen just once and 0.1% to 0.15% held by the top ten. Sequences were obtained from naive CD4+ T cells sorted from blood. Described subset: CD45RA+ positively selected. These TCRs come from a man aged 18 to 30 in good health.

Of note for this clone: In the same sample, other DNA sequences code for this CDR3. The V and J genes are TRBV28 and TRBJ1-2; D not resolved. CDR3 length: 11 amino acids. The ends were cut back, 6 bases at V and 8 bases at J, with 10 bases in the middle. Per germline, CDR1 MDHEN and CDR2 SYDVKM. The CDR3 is CASSSPRGYTF. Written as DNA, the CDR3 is TGTGCCAGCAGCTCTCCGAGGGGCTACACCTTC.

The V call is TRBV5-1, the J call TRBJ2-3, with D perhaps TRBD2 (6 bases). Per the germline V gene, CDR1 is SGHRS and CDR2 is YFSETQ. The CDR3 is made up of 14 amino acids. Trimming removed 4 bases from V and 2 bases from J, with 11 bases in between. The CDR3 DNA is TGCGCCAGCAGCACCGGGACTGCCACAGATACGCAGTATTTT. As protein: CASSTGTATDTQYF.

The CDR3 spells CASSEGGELFF. CDR3 bases: TGTGCCAGCAGTGAAGGCGGGGAGCTGTTTTTT. This sequence joins TRBV25-1 and TRBJ2-2; no firm D call. The V gene's germline CDR1 is MGHDK and CDR2 SYGVNS. This CDR3 has 11 residues. Trimming pared 2 bases from V and 7 bases from J, leaving 2 bases between.

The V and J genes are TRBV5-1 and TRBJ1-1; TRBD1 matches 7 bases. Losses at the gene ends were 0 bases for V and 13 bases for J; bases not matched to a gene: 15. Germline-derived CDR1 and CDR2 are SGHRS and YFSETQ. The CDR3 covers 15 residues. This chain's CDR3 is CASSLAVGRGRIVFF. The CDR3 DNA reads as TGCGCCAGCAGCTTGGCCGTTGGGAGGGGGCGTATCGTTTTCTTT.

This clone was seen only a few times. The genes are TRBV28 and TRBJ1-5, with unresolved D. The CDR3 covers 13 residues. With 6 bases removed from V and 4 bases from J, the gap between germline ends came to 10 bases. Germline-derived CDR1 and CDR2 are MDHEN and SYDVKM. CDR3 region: CASSPGPNQPQHF. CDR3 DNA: TGTGCCAGCAGCCCGGGCCCAAATCAGCCCCAGCATTTT.

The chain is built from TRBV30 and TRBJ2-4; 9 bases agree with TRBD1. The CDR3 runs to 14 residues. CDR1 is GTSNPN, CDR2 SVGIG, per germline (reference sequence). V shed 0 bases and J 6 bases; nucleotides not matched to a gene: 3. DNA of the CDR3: TGTGCCTGGAGTGTCGACAGGGGGATAAACATTCAGTACTTC. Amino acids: CAWSVDRGINIQYF.

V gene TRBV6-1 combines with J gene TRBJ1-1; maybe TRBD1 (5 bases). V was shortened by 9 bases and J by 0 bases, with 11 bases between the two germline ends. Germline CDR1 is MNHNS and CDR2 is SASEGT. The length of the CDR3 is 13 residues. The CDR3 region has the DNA TGTGCCAGTGGGACGGTTATGAACACTGAAGCTTTCTTT. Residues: CASGTVMNTEAFF.

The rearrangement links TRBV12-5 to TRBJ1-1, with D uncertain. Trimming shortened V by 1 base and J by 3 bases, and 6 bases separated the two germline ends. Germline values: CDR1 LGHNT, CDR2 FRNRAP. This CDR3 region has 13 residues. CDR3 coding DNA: TGTGCTAGTGGTTTGGACGGGTACACTGAAGCTTTCTTT. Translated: CASGLDGYTEAFF.

The CDR3 region has the DNA TGTGCCAGCAGGGTGGACAGGGGCGAGACCCAGTACTTC. Translated: CASRVDRGETQYF. The chain couples TRBV11-2 to TRBJ2-5; 9 bases agree with TRBD1. Germline assignment: CDR1 SGHAT and CDR2 FQNNGV. The CDR3 sequence is 13 residues long. After removal of 6 bases from V and 5 bases from J, the junction contained 4 bases not matched to a gene.

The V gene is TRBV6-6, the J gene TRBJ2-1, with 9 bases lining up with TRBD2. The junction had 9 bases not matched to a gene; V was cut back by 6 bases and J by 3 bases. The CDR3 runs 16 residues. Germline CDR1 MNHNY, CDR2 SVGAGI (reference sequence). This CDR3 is CASRTGGRGNYNEQFF. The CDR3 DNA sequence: TGTGCCAGCAGAACAGGCGGGAGGGGGAACTACAATGAGCAGTTCTTC.

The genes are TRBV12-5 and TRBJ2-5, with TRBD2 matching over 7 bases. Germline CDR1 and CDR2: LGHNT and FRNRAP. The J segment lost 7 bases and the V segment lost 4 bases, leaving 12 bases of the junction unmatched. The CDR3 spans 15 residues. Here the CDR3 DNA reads TGTGCTAGTGGTTCCCCCCGGGGAGGGGTAGGGACCCAGTACTTC. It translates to CASGSPRGGVGTQYF.

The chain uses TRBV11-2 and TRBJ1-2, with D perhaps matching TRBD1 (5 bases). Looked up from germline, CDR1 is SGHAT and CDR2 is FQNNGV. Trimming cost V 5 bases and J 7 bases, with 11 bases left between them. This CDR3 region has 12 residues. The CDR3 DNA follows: TGTGCCAGCAGCCCGAAAAGGGGTGGCTACACCTTC. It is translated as CASSPKRGGYTF.

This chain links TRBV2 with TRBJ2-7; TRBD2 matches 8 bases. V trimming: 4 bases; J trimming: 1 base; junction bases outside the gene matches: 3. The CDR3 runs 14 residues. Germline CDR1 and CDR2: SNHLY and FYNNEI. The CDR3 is CASSGAGGSYEQYF. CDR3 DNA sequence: TGTGCCAGCAGTGGGGCGGGGGGATCCTACGAGCAGTACTTC.